This T cell receptor (beta chain) is from a study of CD8+ T cells in alopecia areata. Study-level background: The drug, oral tofacitinib, was given to treated patients at 5 to 10 mg twice daily.

Investigators isolated RNA and reverse transcribed it into cDNA to act as the sequencing template. Only in-frame clones appear in the TCRdb table, and some are missing; sequencing was by immunoSEQ multiplex PCR. The sample includes 100,000 to 150,000 clones, around three fifths of them seen just once. CDR1 and CDR2 (germline): DFQATT, SNEGSKA (reference sequence). Between the trimmed V and J ends, which lost 7 bases and 0 bases, there was a span of 4 bases. The CDR3 totals 11 residues. The J gene is TRBJ1-5, the V gene TRBV20-1, with D hard to call. The material sequenced was CD4+ T cells sorted from blood, taken at week 0. The origin of this receptor is a human donor with alopecia areata. The CDR3 is CSVVSNQPQHF. Written as DNA, the CDR3 is TGCAGTGTAGTTAGCAATCAGCCCCAGCATTTT.